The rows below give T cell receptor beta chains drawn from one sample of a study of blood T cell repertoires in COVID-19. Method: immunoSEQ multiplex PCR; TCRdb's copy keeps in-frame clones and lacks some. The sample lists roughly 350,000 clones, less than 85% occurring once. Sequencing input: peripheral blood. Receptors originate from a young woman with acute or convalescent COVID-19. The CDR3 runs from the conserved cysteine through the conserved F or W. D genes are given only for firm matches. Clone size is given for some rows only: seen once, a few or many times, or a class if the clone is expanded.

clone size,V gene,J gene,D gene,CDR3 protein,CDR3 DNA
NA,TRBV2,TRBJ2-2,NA,CASSVSGELFF,TGTGCCAGCAGTGTGAGCGGGGAGCTGTTTTTT
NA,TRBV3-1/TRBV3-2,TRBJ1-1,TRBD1,CASSQGLPGGGTEAFF,TGTGCCAGCAGCCAAGGGCTCCCAGGGGGCGGCACTGAAGCTTTCTTT
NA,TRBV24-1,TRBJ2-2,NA,CATSAANTGELFF,TGTGCCACCAGTGCCGCGAACACCGGGGAGCTGTTTTTT
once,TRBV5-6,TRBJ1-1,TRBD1,CASSLGDREVNTEAFF,TGTGCCAGCAGCTTGGGGGACAGGGAGGTGAACACTGAAGCTTTCTTT
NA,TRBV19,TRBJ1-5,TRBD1,CASSISDRGRNQPQHF,TGTGCCAGTAGTATCTCGGACAGGGGGCGCAATCAGCCCCAGCATTTT
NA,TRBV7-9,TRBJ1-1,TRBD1,CASSLQGNTEAFF,TGTGCCAGCAGCCTACAGGGGAATACTGAAGCTTTCTTT
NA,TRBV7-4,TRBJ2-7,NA,CASSQKMGRTYEQYF,TGTGCCAGCAGTCAAAAGATGGGGAGGACATACGAGCAGTACTTC
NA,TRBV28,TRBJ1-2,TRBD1,CASSLYSTGDGYTF,TGTGCCAGCAGTTTGTATTCGACAGGGGATGGCTACACCTTC
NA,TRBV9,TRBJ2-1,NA,CASSVGGPLYNEQFF,TGTGCCAGCAGCGTAGGTGGGCCGTTATACAATGAGCAGTTCTTC
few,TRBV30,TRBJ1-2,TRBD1,CASRTGTGYVGYTF,TGTGCCTCCCGCACCGGGACAGGTTATGTGGGCTACACCTTC
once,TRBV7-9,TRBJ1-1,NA,CASSPLLRGEAFF,TGTGCCAGCAGCCCCCTCCTGCGGGGTGAAGCTTTCTTT
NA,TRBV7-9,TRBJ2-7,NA,CASSLESSYEQYF,TGTGCCAGCAGCTTAGAGAGCTCCTACGAGCAGTACTTC
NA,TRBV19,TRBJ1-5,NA,CASEKEGLYQPQHF,TGTGCCAGTGAGAAGGAGGGTCTATATCAGCCCCAGCATTTT
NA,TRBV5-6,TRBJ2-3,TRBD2,CASRSTSGGATDTQYF,TGTGCCAGCAGATCTACTAGCGGGGGGGCGACAGATACGCAGTATTTT
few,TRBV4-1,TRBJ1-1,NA,CASSQRGGSNTEAFF,TGCGCCAGCAGCCAGAGGGGGGGTAGCAACACTGAAGCTTTCTTT
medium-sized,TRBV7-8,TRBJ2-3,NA,CASSLGAPGLDTQYF,TGTGCCAGCAGCTTAGGGGCCCCAGGATTAGATACGCAGTATTTT
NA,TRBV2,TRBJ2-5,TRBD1,CASMRDRDVETQYF,TGTGCCAGCATGCGGGACAGGGACGTGGAGACCCAGTACTTC
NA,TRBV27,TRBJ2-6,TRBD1,CASSRGSGANVLTF,TGTGCCAGCAGCAGGGGGTCAGGGGCCAACGTCCTGACTTTC
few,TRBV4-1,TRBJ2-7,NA,CASSQEELAPYEQYF,TGCGCCAGCAGCCAAGAAGAACTAGCCCCCTACGAGCAGTACTTC
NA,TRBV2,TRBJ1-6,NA,CASSPGHSSYNSPLHF,TGTGCCAGCAGTCCGGGACACAGCTCCTATAATTCACCCCTCCACTTT
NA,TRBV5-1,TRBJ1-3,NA,CASSVGEGNTIYF,TGCGCCAGCAGTGTGGGAGAAGGAAACACCATATATTTT
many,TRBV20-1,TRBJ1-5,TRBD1,CSASRDSDQPQHF,TGCAGTGCTAGTCGGGACAGCGATCAGCCCCAGCATTTT
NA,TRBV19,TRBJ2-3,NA,CASSIVKSADTQYF,TGTGCCAGTAGTATTGTGAAATCGGCAGATACGCAGTATTTT
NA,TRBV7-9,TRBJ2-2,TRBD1,CASSLRAGQVYSGELFF,TGTGCCAGCAGCTTACGAGCAGGACAGGTATACTCCGGGGAGCTGTTTTTT
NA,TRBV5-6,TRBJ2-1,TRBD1,CASSLSRGWYEQFF,TGTGCCAGCAGCTTAAGCAGGGGGTGGTATGAGCAGTTCTTC
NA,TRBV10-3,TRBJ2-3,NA,CAVPRPPHTQYF,TGTGCCGTACCCAGGCCCCCCCATACGCAGTATTTT
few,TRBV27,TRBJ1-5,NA,CASSSGNQPQHF,TGTGCCAGCAGTTCAGGAAATCAGCCCCAGCATTTT
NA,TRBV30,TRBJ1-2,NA,CAWSPLGDYGYTF,TGTGCCTGGAGCCCCCTAGGAGACTATGGCTACACCTTC
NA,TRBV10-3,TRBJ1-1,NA,CATSDGYTEAFF,TGTGCCACCTCTGACGGGTACACTGAAGCTTTCTTT
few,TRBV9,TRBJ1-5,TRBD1,CASSMGTVNQPQHF,TGTGCCAGCAGCATGGGGACAGTCAATCAGCCCCAGCATTTT
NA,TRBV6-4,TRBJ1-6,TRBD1,CASSVDRDSPLHF,TGTGCCAGCAGTGTCGACAGGGATTCACCCCTCCACTTT
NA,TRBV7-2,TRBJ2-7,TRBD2,CASSKTSSYEQYF,TGTGCCAGCAGCAAGACTAGCAGTTACGAGCAGTACTTC
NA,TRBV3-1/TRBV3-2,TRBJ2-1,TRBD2,CASSSSGRTYNEQFF,TGTGCCAGCAGCTCTAGCGGGAGGACGTACAATGAGCAGTTCTTC
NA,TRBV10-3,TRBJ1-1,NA,CASQAVDTEAFF,TGTGCCAGCCAAGCCGTGGACACTGAAGCTTTCTTT
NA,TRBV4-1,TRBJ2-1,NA,CASSQTGSLAYNEQFF,TGCGCCAGCAGCCAAACAGGTAGTTTGGCCTACAATGAGCAGTTCTTC
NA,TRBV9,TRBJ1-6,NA,CASSVPGSPLHF,TGTGCCAGCAGCGTACCCGGGTCACCCCTCCACTTT
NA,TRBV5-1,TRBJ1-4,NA,CASSLGQGSVNEKLFF,TGCGCCAGCAGCTTGGGTCAGGGGTCTGTAAATGAAAAACTGTTTTTT
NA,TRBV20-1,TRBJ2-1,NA,CSALTYNEQFF,TGCAGTGCCCTAACCTACAATGAGCAGTTCTTC
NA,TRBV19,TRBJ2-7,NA,CASSPTGANYEQYF,TGTGCCAGTAGCCCCACAGGTGCTAACTACGAGCAGTACTTC
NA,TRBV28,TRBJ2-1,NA,CASRRSGAVGNEQFF,TGTGCCAGCAGACGATCGGGAGCGGTGGGGAATGAGCAGTTCTTC
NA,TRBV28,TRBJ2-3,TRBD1,CASSSSDRGRLDTQYF,TGTGCCAGCAGTTCCTCGGACAGGGGGCGACTGGATACGCAGTATTTT
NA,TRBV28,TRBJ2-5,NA,CASSSKETQYF,TGTGCCAGCAGTTCTAAAGAGACCCAGTACTTC
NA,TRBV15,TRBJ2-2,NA,CATSRDSGISGELFF,TGTGCCACCAGCAGAGATTCGGGAATCTCCGGGGAGCTGTTTTTT
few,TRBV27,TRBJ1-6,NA,CASRRDLWNSPLHF,TGTGCCAGCAGGAGGGACTTATGGAATTCACCCCTCCACTTT
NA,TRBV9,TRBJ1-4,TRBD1,CASSVAQGANEKLFF,TGTGCCAGCAGCGTAGCTCAGGGGGCTAATGAAAAACTGTTTTTT
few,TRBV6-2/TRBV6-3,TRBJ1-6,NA,CASSYSGPPLHF,TGTGCCAGCAGTTATTCAGGGCCACCCCTCCACTTT
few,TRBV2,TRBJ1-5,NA,CASSYSAGQPQHF,TGTGCCAGCAGCTACTCAGCAGGTCAGCCCCAGCATTTT
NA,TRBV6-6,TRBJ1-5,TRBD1,CASSYSRQGLFQPQHF,TGTGCCAGCAGTTACTCCAGACAGGGGTTATTTCAGCCCCAGCATTTT
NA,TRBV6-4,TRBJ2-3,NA,CASSSGITTDTQYF,TGTGCCAGCAGCTCCGGGATTACCACAGATACGCAGTATTTT
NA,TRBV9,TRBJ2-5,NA,CASSVGSVGETQYF,TGTGCCAGCAGCGTAGGTAGCGTCGGGGAGACCCAGTACTTC
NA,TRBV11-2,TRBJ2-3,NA,CASSSEKGGGLDTQYF,TGTGCCAGCAGCTCAGAGAAGGGGGGGGGCCTGGATACGCAGTATTTT
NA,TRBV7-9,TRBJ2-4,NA,CASSLRGAVLIQYF,TGTGCCAGCAGCTTACGGGGGGCCGTTCTCATTCAGTACTTC
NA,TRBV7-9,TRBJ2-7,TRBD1,CASSAGTGDPRYF,TGTGCCAGCAGCGCTGGGACAGGCGACCCTAGGTACTTC
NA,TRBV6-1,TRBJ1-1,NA,CASSELWTEAFF,TGTGCCAGCAGTGAACTATGGACTGAAGCTTTCTTT
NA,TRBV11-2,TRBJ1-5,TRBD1,CASSTQGASQPQHF,TGTGCCAGCAGTACGCAGGGGGCTTCACAGCCCCAGCATTTT
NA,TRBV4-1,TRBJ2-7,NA,CASSPDSSYEQYF,TGCGCCAGCAGCCCAGACAGCTCCTACGAGCAGTACTTC
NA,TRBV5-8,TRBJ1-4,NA,CASSLAGTWDEKLFF,TGTGCCAGCAGCTTGGCCGGGACATGGGATGAAAAACTGTTTTTT
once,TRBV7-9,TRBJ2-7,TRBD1,CASSPRTGGNEQYF,TGTGCCAGCAGCCCCCGGACAGGGGGGAACGAGCAGTACTTC
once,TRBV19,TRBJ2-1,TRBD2,CASSIVVAGVLFNEQFF,TGTGCCAGTAGTATTGTAGTAGCGGGGGTTCTGTTCAATGAGCAGTTCTTC
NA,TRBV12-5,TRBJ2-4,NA,CASGDIRAGRSKNIQYF,TGTGCTAGTGGCGACATCCGGGCGGGAAGATCCAAAAACATTCAGTACTTC